This TCR beta chain is from a study of cytomegalovirus exposure and HLA in healthy donors. The PCR employed 60 Vbeta primers together with 13 Jbeta primers. The protocol was immunoSEQ multiplex PCR, while the TCRdb copy is restricted to in-frame clones and leaves out a portion. The sample contains tens of thousands of clones, over 70% of which appear only once. The CDR3 runs to 17 residues. Germline values: CDR1 WNHNN, CDR2 SYGVQD (reference sequence). After removal of 7 bases from V and 2 bases from J, the junction contained 8 bases not matched to a gene. This sequence originates from a woman between 40 and 50 years old in good health and CMV-seronegative. V usage is TRBV10-1 and J usage is TRBJ2-1, with 13 positions matching TRBD2. The source material was PBMCs. CDR3 coding DNA: TGCGCCAGCAATTGGACTAGCGGGAGAACCGCCTACAATGAGCAGTTCTTC. Translating it yields CASNWTSGRTAYNEQFF.